The rows below give T cell receptor beta chains drawn from one sample of a study of blood T cell repertoires in COVID-19. Produced via immunoSEQ multiplex PCR; TCRdb's table is partial and in-frame only. The sample records approximately 70,000 clones, approximately 79% being singletons. Specimen: peripheral blood. These TCRs come from a woman between 45 and 60 years old with acute or convalescent COVID-19. The CDR3 runs from the conserved cysteine through the conserved F or W. The order of the fields is CDR3 protein, V gene.

CSAVIQGASGYTF | TRBV29-1
CASSQLASTDTQYF | TRBV4-2
CASSLAGQKQFF | TRBV7-6
CASSHAGQGNTEAFF | TRBV4-1
CASSIAQWGEGRHQPQHF | TRBV19
CSVLGQALSGANVLTF | TRBV29-1
CASSSAVAGDYEQYF | TRBV7-8
CATSGSGPYPIETQYF | TRBV15
CASSLTGLISSYNSPLHF | TRBV5-1
CASSQASVERGAETQYF | TRBV3-1/TRBV3-2
CAIQGPGRREQFF | TRBV28
CASRYITLYSRGRRGGNQPQHF | TRBV21-1
CASSFPPSLAGGHTQYF | TRBV7-9
CASSSAAGGREETQYF | TRBV5-4
CASSLVGLAAHF | TRBV11-1
CASSETLTSGETQYF | TRBV6-4
CASSLGTGVEAFF | TRBV12-3/TRBV12-4
CASSLVGQGAGDTQYF | TRBV5-1
CASSLGVGQGLQPQHF | TRBV7-9
CAISQGNYGYTF | TRBV10-3
CASLGLQNTEAFF | TRBV6-5
CASTTRTGALWNTEAFF | TRBV21-1
CASSRTEGRPQHF | TRBV12-3/TRBV12-4
CASGLVRPAGVYNEQFF | TRBV12-5
CASSWTSGRRINEQFF | TRBV5-1
CAWSRGDLTDTQYF | TRBV30
CASSPPLTGHYNEQFF | TRBV18
CASSFGTADTQYF | TRBV5-1
CASSHPRGTRAQETQYF | TRBV3-1/TRBV3-2
CASSLVESEAFF | TRBV5-4
CASSAGAAYEQYF | TRBV7-9
CASRTTGNYGYTF | TRBV7-2
CASTREPASYGYTF | TRBV6-5
CASSLGQGREKLFF | TRBV11-2
CASSGQWREYEQYF | TRBV5-1
CASSGTGIRDEQYF | TRBV5-1
CASSEGGTGGYEQYF | TRBV2
CARTSVKGPTDTQYF | TRBV2
CASSPTLAGHEQFF | TRBV7-2
CASSQVPGLAGGSSYEQYF | TRBV3-1/TRBV3-2
CASRTKMGQGNLAFF | TRBV19
CASSYPEGGAEAFF | TRBV6-6
CASSYYTNTGELFF | TRBV6-5
CASSQVGGHNEQFF | TRBV6-5
CASGLASYNEQFF | TRBV2
CASSAPGRAGGNEQFF | TRBV25-1
CSASGTPTGSYGYTF | TRBV20-1
CASSLLAYSNQPQHF | TRBV7-2
CASSSSGSMVF | TRBV12-3/TRBV12-4
CAISESGGDHGYTF | TRBV10-3
CSASLGLAANEQFF | TRBV29-1
CASSPGTGGQPQHF | TRBV6-5
CASSQEEILAGVSAAKNIQYF | TRBV4-2
CASSLSGVNYEQYF | TRBV7-9